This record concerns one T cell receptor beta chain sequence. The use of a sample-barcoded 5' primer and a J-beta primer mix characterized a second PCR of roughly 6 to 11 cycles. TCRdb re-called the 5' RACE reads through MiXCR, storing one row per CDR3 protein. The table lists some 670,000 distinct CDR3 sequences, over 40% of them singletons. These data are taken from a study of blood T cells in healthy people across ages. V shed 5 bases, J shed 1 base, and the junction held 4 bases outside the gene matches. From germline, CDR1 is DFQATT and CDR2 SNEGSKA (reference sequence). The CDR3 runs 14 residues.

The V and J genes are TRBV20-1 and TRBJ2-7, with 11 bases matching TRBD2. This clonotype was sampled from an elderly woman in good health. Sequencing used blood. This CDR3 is CSASGLAGSYEQYF. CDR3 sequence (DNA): TGCAGTGCTTCAGGACTAGCGGGTTCCTACGAGCAGTACTTC.